Below are 23 T cell receptor beta chains sequenced from a single sample in a study of T cells in Graves' hyperthyroidism and ophthalmopathy. Regions amplified from RNA transcripts were the TCR beta CDR3 regions. HTBI primers were employed in a first-round RT-PCR of the TCR CDR3. TCRdb re-analysed the multiplex PCR reads in MiXCR, keeping a single row per CDR3 protein. The sample yields a few hundred thousand distinct CDR3 sequences, roughly 46% seen once. Sequenced input: peripheral blood or thyroid tissue (not recorded which). Source of these receptors: a woman between 18 and 29 years old with Graves' hyperthyroidism.

The genes are TRBV20-1 and TRBJ1-1, with D possibly being TRBD1 (5 bases). Germline V CDR1 and CDR2: DFQATT, SNEGSKA (reference sequence). The CDR3 is 13 residues long. The chain's CDR3 is CSVLWSGRTEAFF. CDR3 in DNA: TGCAGCGTTCTTTGGTCAGGGAGGACTGAAGCTTTCTTT.

This chain links TRBV7-6 with TRBJ2-7, with a tentative D call TRBD2 (5 bases). V was pared by 5 bases and J by 7 bases, with 9 bases between. The CDR3 is 11 amino acids. Germline assignment: CDR1 SGHVS and CDR2 FNYEAQ. In nucleotides, the CDR3 is TGTGCCAGCAGCATCTCGGGGGAGCAGTACTTC. Translation gives CASSISGEQYF.

The chain is built from TRBV2 and TRBJ2-3; D gene ambiguous. Trimming took off 4 bases at V and 0 bases at J, with 8 bases between the two ends. Germline values: CDR1 SNHLY, CDR2 FYNNEI. This CDR3 is built from 14 residues. CDR3 DNA: TGTGCCAGCAGTGTTGTGAGAAGCACAGATACGCAGTATTTT. Protein sequence: CASSVVRSTDTQYF.

This clonotype has a single count. This sequence joins TRBV7-9 and TRBJ2-5; D is undetermined. Germline lookup yields CDR1 SEHNR and CDR2 FQNEAQ (reference sequence). This CDR3 has 18 residues. The V end lost 3 bases, the J end lost 5 bases, and 25 bases lay between the germline ends. The CDR3 bases are TGTGCCAGCAGCTTGGGTGGCGGAACGCATCGGTTCGGGGAGACCCAGTACTTC. Encoded protein: CASSLGGGTHRFGETQYF.

This clonotype was seen only a few times. This chain links TRBV12-3 or TRBV12-4 with TRBJ1-2; D not resolved. The ends were cut back, 2 bases at V and 8 bases at J, with 12 bases in the middle. CDR3 size: 13 residues. CDR3 loop: CASSLQTPWGYTF. Here the CDR3 DNA reads TGTGCCAGCAGTTTACAGACTCCCTGGGGCTACACCTTC.

V usage is TRBV2 and J usage is TRBJ2-2, with 10 bases aligning to TRBD2. With 7 bases clipped from V and 1 base from J, the junction kept 6 bases outside the gene matches. There are 16 residues in the CDR3. Germline CDR1 is SNHLY and CDR2 is FYNNEI. CDR3 DNA sequence: TGTGCCAGCACGAGCGGGAGGGCAGGGAACACCGGGGAGCTGTTTTTT. Encoded protein: CASTSGRAGNTGELFF.

The table lists this clonotype with a few counts. This chain uses TRBV5-1 with TRBJ2-5; D gene unclear. CDR1 is SGHRS and CDR2 is YFSETQ in the germline V gene. Deletions cut 7 bases from V and 5 bases from J, with 18 bases between. This CDR3 comprises 14 residues. The CDR3 nucleotides are TGCGCCAGCCAGCAAGTATTAGGCGAGGAGACCCAGTACTTC. Encoded protein: CASQQVLGEETQYF.

This clonotype has a count of ten or more. The chain carries TRBV7-9 and TRBJ1-2; 9 nucleotides agree with TRBD1. The CDR3 contains 14 residues. Germline CDR1 SEHNR, CDR2 FQNEAQ (reference sequence). The trim removed 5 bases at V and 5 bases at J, leaving 6 bases unmatched. The CDR3: CASSKETGGYGYTF. CDR3 sequence (DNA): TGTGCCAGCAGCAAAGAGACAGGGGGATATGGCTACACCTTC.

The rearrangement uses TRBV3-1 and TRBJ2-5, with 11 bases that match TRBD1. The CDR3 is 16 residues long. The germline CDR1 and CDR2 sequences are LGHDT and YNNKEL (reference sequence). Germline trimming cut 3 bases from V and 4 bases from J; bases unmatched to any gene: 7. The CDR3 sequence: CASSHPGQGELETQYF. The CDR3 DNA reads TGTGCCAGCAGCCATCCGGGACAGGGGGAATTAGAGACCCAGTACTTC.

The chain couples TRBV20-1 to TRBJ1-4; D gene uncertain. The V end was cut by 8 bases, the J end by 7 bases, with 14 bases between. This CDR3 region has 12 residues. Germline V lookup: CDR1 DFQATT, CDR2 SNEGSKA (reference sequence). This CDR3 reads CSQTGNIEKLFF. DNA for the CDR3: TGCAGTCAAACCGGGAACATTGAAAAACTGTTTTTT.

This clonotype appeared a few times. The genes are TRBV7-9 and TRBJ2-1; TRBD1 agrees at 7 bases. J lost 0 bases, V lost 5 bases, and 7 bases had no gene match. The CDR3 consists of 16 residues. Germline V gene data show CDR1 as SEHNR and CDR2 as FQNEAQ (reference sequence). In nucleotides, the CDR3 is TGTGCCAGCAGCGTTACAGGGGCCAGCTCCTACAATGAGCAGTTCTTC. Its translation: CASSVTGASSYNEQFF.

The gene calls are TRBV29-1 and TRBJ2-5, with D unclear. Germline V gene data show CDR1 as SQVTM and CDR2 as ANQGSEA. With 4 bases removed from V and 1 base from J, the gap between germline ends came to 16 bases. The CDR3 spans 15 residues. CDR3 coding DNA: TGCAGCGTTGTAAACCCGGTGCTAGGCCAAGAGACCCAGTACTTC. Translation gives CSVVNPVLGQETQYF.

Many counts were recorded for this clonotype. This chain joins TRBV5-1 and TRBJ1-1, with 7 bases lining up with TRBD1. Trimming cost V 4 bases and J 2 bases; bases outside gene matches: 8. This CDR3 has 15 amino acids. Per germline, CDR1 SGHRS and CDR2 YFSETQ. As DNA, the CDR3 is TGCGCCAGCAGCCTAGGGACAGCTCTTAACACTGAAGCTTTCTTT. Its protein product is CASSLGTALNTEAFF.

This clonotype showed up many times. The CDR3 sequence: CASSLEGLAGGRNEQYF. CDR3 coding DNA: TGTGCCAGCAGCTTAGAGGGCCTAGCGGGAGGGCGCAACGAGCAGTACTTC. This rearrangement joins TRBV7-2 to TRBJ2-7; 12 bases map to TRBD2. This CDR3 contains 17 residues. CDR1 is SGHTA and CDR2 is FQGNSA in the germline V gene. V lost 1 base to trimming and J lost 5 bases; unmatched junction nucleotides: 9.

This clonotype has a handful of counts. The gene calls are TRBV30 and TRBJ1-2; D is uncertain. The CDR3 runs 13 residues. Trimming stripped 4 bases from V and 3 bases from J, with 12 bases between. Germline V CDR1 and CDR2: GTSNPN, SVGIG (reference sequence). The CDR3 nucleotides are TGTGCCTGGAAACTGGTAATCGACTATGGCTACACCTTC. It specifies CAWKLVIDYGYTF.

The DNA for the CDR3 is TGTGCCAGCAGTCATACTTTAACGGCGGGAGGTGCAGATACGCAGTATTTT. It specifies CASSHTLTAGGADTQYF. This chain links TRBV12-3 or TRBV12-4 with TRBJ2-3; 8 bases line up with TRBD2. V was pared by 5 bases and J by 4 bases, with 14 bases of the junction left unmatched. The CDR3 contains 17 residues.

This chain joins TRBV19 and TRBJ1-2; D is unclear. V was pared by 3 bases and J by 8 bases, with 13 bases between. The germline V gene encodes CDR1 LNHDA and CDR2 SQIVND (reference sequence). The CDR3 loop spans 13 amino acids. CDR3 in amino acids: CASSIGGRAGYTF. CDR3 in DNA: TGTGCCAGTAGTATCGGCGGGAGGGCCGGCTACACCTTC.

This clonotype was seen many times. The chain couples TRBV12-3 or TRBV12-4 to TRBJ2-6; 7 bases align to TRBD1. The CDR3 is 15 amino acids. V lost 6 bases, J lost 2 bases, and 4 bases stayed unmatched. CDR3 loop: CASSRDRAGANVLTF. CDR3 sequence (DNA): TGTGCCAGCAGCCGGGACAGAGCTGGGGCCAACGTCCTGACTTTC.

This clonotype was detected only a few times. The chain links TRBV7-3 to TRBJ2-1, with 8 nucleotides matching TRBD2. J was trimmed by 8 bases and V by 2 bases; bases with no gene match: 8. The CDR3 is 15 amino acids. Germline V gene lookup returns CDR1 SGHTA and CDR2 FQGTGA. In nucleotides, the CDR3 is TGTGCCAGCAGCTTACGCGGGAGGAAGGACGATGAGCAGTTCTTC. It specifies CASSLRGRKDDEQFF.

This clonotype has just a few counts. The V call is TRBV11-2, the J call TRBJ1-4; tentatively, D is TRBD1 (5 bases). Germline CDR1 and CDR2: SGHAT and FQNNGV. CDR3 size: 18 residues. V gave up 2 bases and J gave up 0 bases, with 16 bases separating them. CDR3 region: CASSLFEGGVSTNEKLFF. The CDR3 coding sequence is TGTGCCAGCAGCTTATTCGAAGGAGGGGTGTCAACTAATGAAAAACTGTTTTTT.

This clonotype was counted between two and nine times. The gene calls are TRBV7-9 and TRBJ2-2; D not certain. V lost 4 bases, J lost 6 bases, and 6 bases lay in between. Germline lookup yields CDR1 SEHNR and CDR2 FQNEAQ (reference sequence). CDR3 size: 12 residues. CDR3: CASSYRSGELFF. CDR3 DNA: TGTGCCAGCAGCTATCGATCCGGGGAGCTGTTTTTT.

The chain combines TRBV5-1 with TRBJ2-7, with TRBD2 matching 10 bases. The CDR3 extends over 14 amino acids. CDR1 is SGHRS, CDR2 YFSETQ, per germline. The trim removed 2 bases at V and 7 bases at J, leaving 6 bases unmatched. In DNA, the CDR3 is TGCGCCAGCAGCTTTGCTAGCGGGAGCCAAGAGCAGTACTTC. Protein sequence: CASSFASGSQEQYF.

The chain's CDR3 is CSVNIGTSGYSYEQYF. The CDR3 nucleotides are TGCAGCGTAAATATTGGGACTAGCGGGTACTCCTACGAGCAGTACTTC. The genes are TRBV29-1 and TRBJ2-7; 12 positions match TRBD2. J gave up 0 bases and V 6 bases, and 9 bases lay outside the gene matches. The CDR3 length is 16 residues. CDR1 is SQVTM and CDR2 is ANQGSEA in the germline V gene.